This TCR beta chain comes out of a study of post-analysis software for immune sequencing data. Turning to the study itself: The disease courses covered relapsing-remitting, secondary progressive and progressive-relapsing multiple sclerosis.

This clonotype was found a few times. Included in the TCR beta cDNA libraries were unique molecular identifiers. TCRdb recomputed calls from the PCR reads with MiXCR, one row per CDR3 protein. The sample has hundreds of thousands of distinct CDR3 sequences; about 32% are singletons. Sequencing was done on a sample of blood. This sequence originates from a girl aged 10-17 years with multiple sclerosis.

CDR3 amino acids: CASSQYQVSYEQYF. In DNA, the CDR3 is TGTGCCAGCAGCCAATACCAAGTCTCCTACGAGCAGTACTTC. The rearrangement uses TRBV3-1 and TRBJ2-7; D unresolved. CDR3 length: 14 amino acids. Looked up from germline, CDR1 is LGHDT and CDR2 is YNNKEL (reference sequence). V dropped 2 bases and J dropped 0 bases, with 8 bases sitting between them.